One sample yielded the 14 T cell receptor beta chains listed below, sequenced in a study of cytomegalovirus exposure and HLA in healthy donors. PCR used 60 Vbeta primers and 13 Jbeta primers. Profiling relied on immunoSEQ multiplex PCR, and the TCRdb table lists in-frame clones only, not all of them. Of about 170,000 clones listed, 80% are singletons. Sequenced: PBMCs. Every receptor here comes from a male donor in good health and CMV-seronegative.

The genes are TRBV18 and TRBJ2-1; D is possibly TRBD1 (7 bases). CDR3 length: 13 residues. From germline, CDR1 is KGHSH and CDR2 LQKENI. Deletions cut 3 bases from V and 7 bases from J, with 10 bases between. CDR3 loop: CASSPQGGNEQFF. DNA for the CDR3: TGTGCCAGCTCACCCCAGGGGGGAAATGAGCAGTTCTTC.

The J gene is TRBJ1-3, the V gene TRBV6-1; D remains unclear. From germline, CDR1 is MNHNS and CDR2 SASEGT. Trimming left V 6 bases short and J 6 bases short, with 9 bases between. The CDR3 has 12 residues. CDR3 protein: CASRDNSNTIYF. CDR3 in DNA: TGTGCCAGCAGAGATAACTCAAACACCATATATTTT.

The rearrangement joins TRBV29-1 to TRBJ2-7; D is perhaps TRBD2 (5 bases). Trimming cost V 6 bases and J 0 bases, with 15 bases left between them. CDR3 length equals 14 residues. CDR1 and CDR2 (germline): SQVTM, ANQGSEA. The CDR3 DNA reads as TGCAGCGTCATGCGGAGAGGGAGCTCCTACGAGCAGTACTTC. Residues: CSVMRRGSSYEQYF.

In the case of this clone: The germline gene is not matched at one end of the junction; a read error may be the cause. The CDR3 spells CTSSLFKGDTIYF. Written as DNA, the CDR3 is TGTACCAGCAGTTTATTTAAGGGGGACACCATATATTTT. This chain uses TRBV27 with TRBJ1-3; D possibly corresponds to TRBD1 (6 bases). The CDR3 is made up of 13 amino acids. Germline V gene lookup returns CDR1 MNHEY and CDR2 SMNVEV (reference sequence).

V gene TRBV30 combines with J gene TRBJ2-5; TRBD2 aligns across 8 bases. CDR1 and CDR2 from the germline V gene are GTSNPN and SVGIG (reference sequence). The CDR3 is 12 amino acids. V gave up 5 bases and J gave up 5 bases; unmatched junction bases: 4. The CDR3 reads CAWGRLAETQYF. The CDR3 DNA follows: TGTGCCTGGGGGCGACTAGCGGAGACCCAGTACTTC.

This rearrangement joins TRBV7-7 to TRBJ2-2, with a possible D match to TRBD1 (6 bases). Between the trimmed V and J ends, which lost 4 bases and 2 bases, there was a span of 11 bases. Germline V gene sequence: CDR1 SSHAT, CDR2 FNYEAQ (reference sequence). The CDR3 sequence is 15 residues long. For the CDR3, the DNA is TGTGCCAGCAGCTCGGGACATCTAAACACCGGGGAGCTGTTTTTT. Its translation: CASSSGHLNTGELFF.

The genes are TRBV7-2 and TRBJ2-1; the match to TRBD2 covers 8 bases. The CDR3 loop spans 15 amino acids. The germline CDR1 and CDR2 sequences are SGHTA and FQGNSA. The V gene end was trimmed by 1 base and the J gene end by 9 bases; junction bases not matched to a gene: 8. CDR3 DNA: TGTGCCAGCAGCTTAGTTGCAGGGACTAGAGCTGAGCAGTTCTTC. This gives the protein CASSLVAGTRAEQFF. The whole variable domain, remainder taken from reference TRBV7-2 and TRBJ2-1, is GAGVSQSPSNKVTEKGKDVELRCDPISGHTALYWYRQSLGQGLEFLIYFQGNSAPDKSGLPSDRFSAERTGGSVSTLTIQRTQQEDSAVYLCASSLVAGTRAEQFFGPGTRLTVL.

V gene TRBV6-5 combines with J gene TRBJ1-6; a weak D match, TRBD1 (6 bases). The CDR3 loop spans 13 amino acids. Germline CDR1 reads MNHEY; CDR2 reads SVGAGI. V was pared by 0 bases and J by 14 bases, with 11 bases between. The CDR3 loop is CASSYSGARALHF. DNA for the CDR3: TGTGCCAGCAGTTACTCGGGGGCGCGAGCCCTCCACTTT.

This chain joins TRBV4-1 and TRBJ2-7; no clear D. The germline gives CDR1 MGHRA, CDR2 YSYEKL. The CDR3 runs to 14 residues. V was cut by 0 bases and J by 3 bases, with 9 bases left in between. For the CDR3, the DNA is TGCGCCAGCAGCCAAGACAACTTGATCTACGAGCAGTACTTC. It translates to CASSQDNLIYEQYF.

Written as DNA, the CDR3 is TGTGCCAGCAGTTATACGGGGAACATGAACACTGAAGCTTTCTTT. Protein: CASSYTGNMNTEAFF. J is TRBJ1-1 and V is TRBV6-6; D unresolved. There are 15 residues in the CDR3. Germline loops: CDR1 MNHNY, CDR2 SVGAGI (reference sequence). V dropped 3 bases and J dropped 0 bases, with 11 bases sitting between them.

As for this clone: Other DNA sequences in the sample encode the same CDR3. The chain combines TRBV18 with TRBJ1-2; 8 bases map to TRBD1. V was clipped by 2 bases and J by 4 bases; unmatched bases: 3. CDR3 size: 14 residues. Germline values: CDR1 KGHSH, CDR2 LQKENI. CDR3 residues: CASSPGQGAYGYTF. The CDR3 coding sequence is TGTGCCAGCTCACCAGGACAGGGTGCCTATGGCTACACCTTC.

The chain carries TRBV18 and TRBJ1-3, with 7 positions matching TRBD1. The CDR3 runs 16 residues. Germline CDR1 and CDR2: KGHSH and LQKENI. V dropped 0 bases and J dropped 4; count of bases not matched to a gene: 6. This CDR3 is CASSPPSRGSGNTIYF. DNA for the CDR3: TGTGCCAGCTCACCACCGTCCAGGGGGTCAGGAAACACCATATATTTT. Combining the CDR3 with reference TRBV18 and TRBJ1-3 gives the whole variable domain NAGVMQNPRHLVRRRGQEARLRCSPMKGHSHVYWYRQLPEEGLKFMVYLQKENIIDESGMPKERFSAEFPKEGPSILRIQQVVRGDSAAYFCASSPPSRGSGNTIYFGEGSWLTVV.

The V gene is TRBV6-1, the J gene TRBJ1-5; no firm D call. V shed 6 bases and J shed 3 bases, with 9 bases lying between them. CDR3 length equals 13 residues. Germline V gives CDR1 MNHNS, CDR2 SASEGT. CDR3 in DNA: TGTGCCAGCAGCCCACAGATCAATCAGCCCCAGCATTTT. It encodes CASSPQINQPQHF.

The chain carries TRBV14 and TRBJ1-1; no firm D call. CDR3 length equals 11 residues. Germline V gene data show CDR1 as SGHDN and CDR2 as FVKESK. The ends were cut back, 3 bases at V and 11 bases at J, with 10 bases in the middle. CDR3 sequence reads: CASSHGSRAFF. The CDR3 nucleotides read TGTGCCAGCAGCCACGGCTCGCGGGCTTTCTTT.